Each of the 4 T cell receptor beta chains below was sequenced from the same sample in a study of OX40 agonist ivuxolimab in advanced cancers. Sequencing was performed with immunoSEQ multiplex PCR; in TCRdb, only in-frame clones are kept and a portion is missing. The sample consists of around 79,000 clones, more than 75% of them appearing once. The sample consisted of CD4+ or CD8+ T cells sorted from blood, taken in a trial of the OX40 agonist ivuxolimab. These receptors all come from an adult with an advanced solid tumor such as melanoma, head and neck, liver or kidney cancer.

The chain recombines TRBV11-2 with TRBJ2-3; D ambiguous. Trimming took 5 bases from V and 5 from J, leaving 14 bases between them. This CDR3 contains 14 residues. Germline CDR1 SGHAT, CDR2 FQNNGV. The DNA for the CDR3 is TGTGCCAGCAGCCACTACTCGGGTAGAGATACGCAGTATTTT. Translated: CASSHYSGRDTQYF.

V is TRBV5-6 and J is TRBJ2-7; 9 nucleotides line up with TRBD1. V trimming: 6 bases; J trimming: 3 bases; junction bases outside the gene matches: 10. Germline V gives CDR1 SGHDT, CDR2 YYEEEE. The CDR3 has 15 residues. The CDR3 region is CASTISQDRGYEQYF. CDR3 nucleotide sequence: TGTGCCAGCACCATTAGCCAGGACAGGGGCTACGAGCAGTACTTC.

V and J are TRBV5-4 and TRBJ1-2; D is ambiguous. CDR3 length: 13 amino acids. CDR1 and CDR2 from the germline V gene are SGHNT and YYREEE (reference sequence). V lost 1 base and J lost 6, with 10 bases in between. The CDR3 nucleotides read TGTGCCAGCAGCTTGCAGGCTGGTCATGGCTACACCTTC. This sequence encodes CASSLQAGHGYTF.

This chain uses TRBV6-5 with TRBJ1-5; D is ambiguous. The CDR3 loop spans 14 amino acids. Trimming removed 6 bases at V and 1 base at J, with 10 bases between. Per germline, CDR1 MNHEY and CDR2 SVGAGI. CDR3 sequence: CASRRSSSNQPQHF. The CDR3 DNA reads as TGTGCCAGCAGGCGTTCATCCAGCAATCAGCCCCAGCATTTT.